The clone carrying this TCR beta chain was found once. RNA, at roughly 0.45 to 1 ug, was reverse transcribed with random hexamers. It was immunoSEQ multiplex PCR that amplified TCR beta CDR3 across 54 Vbeta and 13 Jbeta. Using its own MiXCR run on the immunoSEQ multiplex PCR reads, TCRdb lists one record per CDR3 protein. The sample carries 240,000 or so distinct CDR3 sequences, about 95% recorded once. Unmatched junction bases numbered 7, after V lost 5 bases and J lost 0 bases. The CDR3 is 16 amino acids. Recently defined diagnostic criteria for definite or probable disease were fulfilled by Susac syndrome patients. The sample belongs to a study of CD8 T cells in Susac syndrome.

The receptor's source is a human donor with Susac syndrome. The V and J genes are TRBV12-3 or TRBV12-4 and TRBJ2-1, with 7 positions matching TRBD2. The sample comprised CD4+ T cells from PBMCs. The CDR3 coding sequence is TGTGCCAGCAGTCCCCATCTAGCGGACTCCTACAATGAGCAGTTCTTC. Translating gives CASSPHLADSYNEQFF.